The 17 T cell receptor beta chains reported below all come from one sample, sequenced in a study of cytomegalovirus exposure and HLA in healthy donors. The PCR employed 60 Vbeta primers together with 13 Jbeta primers. Method: immunoSEQ multiplex PCR; TCRdb's copy keeps in-frame clones and lacks some. The sample carries about 170,000 clones, approximately 85% recorded once. Input material: PBMCs. The source is a girl aged 2-10 years in good health and CMV-seropositive.

The chain recombines TRBV29-1 with TRBJ1-1; 7 nucleotides agree with TRBD1. This CDR3 is built from 13 residues. The germline gives CDR1 SQVTM, CDR2 ANQGSEA. V lost 1 base to trimming and J lost 3 bases; unmatched junction nucleotides: 2. The CDR3 DNA reads as TGCAGCGTTGAAGGCCAGGGGGACACTGAAGCTTTCTTT. It translates to CSVEGQGDTEAFF.

The J gene is TRBJ2-1, the V gene TRBV13, with a weak D call TRBD2 (5 bases). Trimming took 2 bases from V and 3 from J, leaving 14 bases between them. The CDR3 is made up of 16 amino acids. Germline V lookup: CDR1 PRHDT, CDR2 FYEKMQ (reference sequence). The chain's CDR3 is CASSLLSSGDYNEQFF. The CDR3 region has the DNA TGTGCCAGCAGCTTATTATCCAGCGGTGACTACAATGAGCAGTTCTTC.

The chain has TRBV5-4 and TRBJ2-5; D not certain. The V end lost 7 bases, the J end lost 5 bases, and 18 bases lay between the germline ends. In germline, CDR1 is SGHNT, CDR2 YYREEE (reference sequence). The CDR3 runs to 14 residues. CDR3 amino acids: CASGSPSSRETQYF. The CDR3 bases are TGTGCCAGCGGTTCTCCTAGTTCACGGGAGACCCAGTACTTC.

V and J are TRBV7-9 and TRBJ1-2; tentative D call: TRBD1 (5 bases). The CDR3 extends over 15 amino acids. V lost 4 bases to trimming and J lost 8 bases, with 20 bases between them. Germline lookup yields CDR1 SEHNR and CDR2 FQNEAQ (reference sequence). DNA of the CDR3: TGTGCCAGCAGCTCAAGTGGGGGGGGACCTCTGGGCTACACCTTC. Residues: CASSSSGGGPLGYTF.

J is TRBJ2-5 and V is TRBV10-3, with D possibly matching TRBD2 (7 bases). The V end lost 4 bases, the J end lost 5 bases, and 14 bases lay between the germline ends. This CDR3 spans 14 amino acids. Germline CDR1 ENHRY, CDR2 SYGVKD. The CDR3 nucleotides read TGTGCCATCAGTGTGTCAGGGGAGGGGGAGACCCAGTACTTC. Translating it yields CAISVSGEGETQYF.

This clone came up a few times. The chain recombines TRBV7-3 with TRBJ2-3; D remains unclear. The germline CDR1 and CDR2 sequences are SGHTA and FQGTGA. The germline V and J ends were trimmed by 0 bases and 6 bases, with 4 bases remaining between them. The CDR3 has 12 amino acids. The CDR3 is CASSLTGDTQYF. In DNA form, the CDR3 reads TGTGCCAGCAGCTTAACCGGGGATACGCAGTATTTT. The whole variable domain, filled in from reference TRBV7-3 and TRBJ2-3, reads GAGVSQTPSNKVTEKGKYVELRCDPISGHTALYWYRQSLGQGPEFLIYFQGTGAADDSGLPNDRFFAVRPEGSVSTLKIQRTERGDSAVYLCASSLTGDTQYFGPGTRLTVL.

The CDR3: CSVEDPRTDSYEQYF. CDR3 DNA: TGCAGCGTTGAAGACCCTAGGACAGACTCCTACGAGCAGTACTTC. The chain joins TRBV29-1 to TRBJ2-7, with D perhaps matching TRBD1 (6 bases). The CDR3 covers 15 residues. V shed 0 bases and J shed 0 bases, with 12 bases lying between them. Germline CDR1 reads SQVTM; CDR2 reads ANQGSEA.

J is TRBJ2-7 and V is TRBV5-6, with D tentatively TRBD1 (6 bases). Trimming shortened V by 0 bases and J by 2 bases, and 12 bases separated the two germline ends. This CDR3 comprises 15 residues. Germline CDR1 and CDR2: SGHDT and YYEEEE. The CDR3 DNA follows: TGTGCCAGCAGCTTGGGGGAAGAGGGGGCCTACGAGCAGTACTTC. Its translation is CASSLGEEGAYEQYF.

CDR3 sequence reads: CASSETHAGGPADTQYF. CDR3 nucleotide sequence: TGTGCCAGCAGTGAGACTCATGCGGGAGGGCCGGCAGATACGCAGTATTTT. This sequence joins TRBV2 and TRBJ2-3; TRBD2 aligns across 9 bases. V was pared by 3 bases and J by 4 bases, with 11 bases of the junction left unmatched. Per germline, CDR1 SNHLY and CDR2 FYNNEI. The CDR3 spans 17 residues.

This clone was counted only a few times. J is TRBJ2-1 and V is TRBV11-3; 10 bases are shared with TRBD2. CDR1 and CDR2 (germline): SGHNT, YENEEA. The CDR3 has 15 amino acids. V shed 4 bases and J 0 bases; nucleotides not matched to a gene: 0. The CDR3 DNA reads as TGTGCCAGCAGCTCTAGCGGGAGCTCCTACAATGAGCAGTTCTTC. Translation gives CASSSSGSSYNEQFF.

The chain employs TRBV28 and TRBJ1-5; D not resolved. CDR1 and CDR2 from the germline V gene are MDHEN and SYDVKM. This CDR3 comprises 13 residues. Deletions cut 7 bases from V and 0 bases from J, with 7 bases between. The DNA of the CDR3 is TGTGCCAGCAAACAGTATAGCAATCAGCCCCAGCATTTT. It codes for CASKQYSNQPQHF. The full variable domain, rest sourced from reference TRBV28 and TRBJ1-5, is DVKVTQSSRYLVKRTGEKVFLECVQDMDHENMFWYRQDPGLGLRLIYFSYDVKMKEKGDIPEGYSVSREKKERFSLILESASTNQTSMYLCASKQYSNQPQHFGDGTRLSIL.

This clone was counted a single time. The rearrangement joins TRBV18 to TRBJ1-1, with 12 bases aligning to TRBD1. The germline V gene has CDR1 KGHSH and CDR2 LQKENI. The CDR3 runs 17 residues. Trimming took 1 base from V and 0 from J; bases not matched to a gene: 3. CDR3 DNA: TGTGCCAGCTCACCACTGGGACAGGGGGCGATGAACACTGAAGCTTTCTTT. It yields the protein CASSPLGQGAMNTEAFF. Together with reference TRBV18 and TRBJ1-1, the CDR3 gives the full variable domain: NAGVMQNPRHLVRRRGQEARLRCSPMKGHSHVYWYRQLPEEGLKFMVYLQKENIIDESGMPKERFSAEFPKEGPSILRIQQVVRGDSAAYFCASSPLGQGAMNTEAFFGQGTRLTVV.

This clone was seen a few times. The chain has TRBV5-1 and TRBJ2-3; D gene uncertain. CDR3 length equals 13 residues. V lost 7 bases, J lost 5 bases, and 14 bases lay in between. CDR1 is SGHRS and CDR2 is YFSETQ in the germline V gene. CDR3 amino acids: CASVGPTGDTQYF. The CDR3 region has the DNA TGCGCCAGCGTTGGTCCAACCGGAGATACGCAGTATTTT.

This chain connects TRBV4-1 to TRBJ2-7; weak D call: TRBD2 (6 bases). Germline-derived CDR1 and CDR2 are MGHRA and YSYEKL. The CDR3 is made up of 15 amino acids. Trimming took off 1 base at V and 3 bases at J, with 13 bases between the two ends. The DNA for the CDR3 is TGCGCCAGCAGCCAAGTCCCCCTAGCGAGCTACGAGCAGTACTTC. Its translation: CASSQVPLASYEQYF.

CDR3 DNA sequence: TGTGCCAGCAGTTACTCGAGGACAGGGGACACTGAAGCTTTCTTT. This sequence encodes CASSYSRTGDTEAFF. The chain links TRBV6-5 to TRBJ1-1, with 9 bases aligning to TRBD1. The CDR3 spans 15 residues. The V and J ends lost 0 bases and 3 bases, in that order; junction bases with no gene match: 2. CDR1 and CDR2 from the germline V gene are MNHEY and SVGAGI.

This sequence joins TRBV19 and TRBJ2-7, with TRBD1 as a possible D gene (5 bases). V was trimmed by 3 bases and J by 7 bases, leaving 16 bases between them. CDR1 LNHDA and CDR2 SQIVND come from the germline V gene (reference sequence). The CDR3 spans 14 residues. The CDR3 nucleotides are TGTGCCAGTAGTATGGTGGCAGCCAAGGGGGAGCAGTACTTC. Translated: CASSMVAAKGEQYF.

The rearrangement uses TRBV30 and TRBJ1-5; D is ambiguous. Per germline, CDR1 GTSNPN and CDR2 SVGIG (reference sequence). The CDR3 length is 17 residues. The germline V and J ends were trimmed by 0 bases and 3 bases, with 18 bases remaining between them. The CDR3 coding sequence is TGTGCCTGGAGTGTAGGAGGAGGCAGCCATGTCAATCAGCCCCAGCATTTT. Translating it yields CAWSVGGGSHVNQPQHF.